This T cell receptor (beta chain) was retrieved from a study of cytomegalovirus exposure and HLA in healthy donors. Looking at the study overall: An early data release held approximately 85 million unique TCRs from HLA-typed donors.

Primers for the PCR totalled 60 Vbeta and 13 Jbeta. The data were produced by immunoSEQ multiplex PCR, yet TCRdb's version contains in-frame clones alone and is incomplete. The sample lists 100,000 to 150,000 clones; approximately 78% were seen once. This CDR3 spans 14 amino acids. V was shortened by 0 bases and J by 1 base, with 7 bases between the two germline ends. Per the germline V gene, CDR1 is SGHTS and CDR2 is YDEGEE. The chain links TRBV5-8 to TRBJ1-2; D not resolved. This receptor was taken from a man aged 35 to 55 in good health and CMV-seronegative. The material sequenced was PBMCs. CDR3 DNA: TGTGCCAGCAGCTTGGTCTCCGGTAACTATGGCTACACCTTC. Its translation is CASSLVSGNYGYTF.